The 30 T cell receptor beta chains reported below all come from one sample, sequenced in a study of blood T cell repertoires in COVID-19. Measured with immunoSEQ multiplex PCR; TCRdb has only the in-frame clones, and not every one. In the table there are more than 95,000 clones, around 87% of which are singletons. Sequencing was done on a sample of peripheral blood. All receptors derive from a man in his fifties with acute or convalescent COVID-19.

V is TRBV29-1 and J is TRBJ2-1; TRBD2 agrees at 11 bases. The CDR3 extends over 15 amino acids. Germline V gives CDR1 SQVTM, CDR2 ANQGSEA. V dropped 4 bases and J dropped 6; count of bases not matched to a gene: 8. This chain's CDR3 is CSVAGTSGIVNEQFF. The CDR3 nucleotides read TGCAGCGTTGCGGGGACTAGCGGAATCGTCAATGAGCAGTTCTTC.

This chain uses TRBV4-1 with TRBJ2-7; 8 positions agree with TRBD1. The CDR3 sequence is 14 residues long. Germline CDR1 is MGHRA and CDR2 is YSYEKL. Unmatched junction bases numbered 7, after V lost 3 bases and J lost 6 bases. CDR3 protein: CASSQATGVIEQYF. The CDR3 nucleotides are TGCGCCAGCAGCCAGGCGACAGGGGTGATCGAGCAGTACTTC.

CDR3 sequence (DNA): TGTGCCAGCAGTTACGAAAGGGACAGGCCGCGCTCCTCCTACGAGCAGTACTTC. It encodes CASSYERDRPRSSYEQYF. V is TRBV6-2 or TRBV6-3 and J is TRBJ2-7; TRBD1 aligns across 8 bases. Germline-derived CDR1 and CDR2 are MNHEY and SVGEGT. The CDR3 spans 18 residues. V dropped 2 bases and J dropped 0; count of bases not matched to a gene: 12.

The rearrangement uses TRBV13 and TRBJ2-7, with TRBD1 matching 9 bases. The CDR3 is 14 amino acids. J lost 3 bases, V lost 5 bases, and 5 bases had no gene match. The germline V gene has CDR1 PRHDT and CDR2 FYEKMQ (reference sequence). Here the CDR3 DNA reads TGTGCCAGCAGCCAGCGACAGGGGGTCTACGAGCAGTACTTC. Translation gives CASSQRQGVYEQYF.

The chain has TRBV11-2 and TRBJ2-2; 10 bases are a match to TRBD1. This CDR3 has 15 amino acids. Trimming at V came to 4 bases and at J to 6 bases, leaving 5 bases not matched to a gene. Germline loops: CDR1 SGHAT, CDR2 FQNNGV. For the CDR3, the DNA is TGTGCCAGCAGCTCCACGGGACAGGGGTCCGGGGAGCTGTTTTTT. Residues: CASSSTGQGSGELFF.

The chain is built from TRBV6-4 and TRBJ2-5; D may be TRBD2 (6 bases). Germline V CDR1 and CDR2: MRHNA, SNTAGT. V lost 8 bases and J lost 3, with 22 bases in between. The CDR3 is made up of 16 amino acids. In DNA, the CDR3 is TGTGCCAGCGCCCCCCCTTTCGGGGGTGGGGAAGAGACCCAGTACTTC. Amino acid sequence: CASAPPFGGGEETQYF.

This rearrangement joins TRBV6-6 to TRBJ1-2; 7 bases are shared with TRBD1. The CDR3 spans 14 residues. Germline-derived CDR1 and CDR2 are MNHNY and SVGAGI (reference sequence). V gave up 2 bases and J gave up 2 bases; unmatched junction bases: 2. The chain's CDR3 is CASSYGTDNYGYTF. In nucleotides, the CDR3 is TGTGCCAGCAGTTACGGGACAGACAACTATGGCTACACCTTC.

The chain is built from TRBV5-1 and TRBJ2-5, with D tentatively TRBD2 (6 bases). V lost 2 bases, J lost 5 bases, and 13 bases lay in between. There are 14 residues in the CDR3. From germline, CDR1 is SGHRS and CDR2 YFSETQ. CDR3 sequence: CASSFGGGVETQYF. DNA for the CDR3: TGCGCCAGCAGCTTCGGTGGAGGGGTTGAGACCCAGTACTTC.

In DNA form, the CDR3 reads TGTGCCAGCAGTGGGGACAGGGCGAGAACTGAAGCTTTCTTT. It codes for CASSGDRARTEAFF. J is TRBJ1-1 and V is TRBV28, with 9 nucleotides matching TRBD1. There are 14 residues in the CDR3. The germline V gene encodes CDR1 MDHEN and CDR2 SYDVKM. J lost 5 bases, V lost 5 bases, and 6 bases had no gene match.

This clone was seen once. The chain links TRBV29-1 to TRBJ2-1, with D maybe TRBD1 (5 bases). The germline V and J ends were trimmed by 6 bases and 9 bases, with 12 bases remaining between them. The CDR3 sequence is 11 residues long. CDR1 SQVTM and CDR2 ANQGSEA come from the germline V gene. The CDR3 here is CSVEFRAEQFF. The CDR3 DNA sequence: TGCAGCGTCGAGTTCAGGGCTGAGCAGTTCTTC.

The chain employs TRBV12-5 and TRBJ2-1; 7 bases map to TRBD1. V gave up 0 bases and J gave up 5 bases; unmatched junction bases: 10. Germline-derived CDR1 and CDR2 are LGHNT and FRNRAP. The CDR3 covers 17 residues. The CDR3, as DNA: TGTGCTAGTGGTTTGGTAAAAGGTCCGGGACAGCACAATGAGCAGTTCTTC. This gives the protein CASGLVKGPGQHNEQFF.

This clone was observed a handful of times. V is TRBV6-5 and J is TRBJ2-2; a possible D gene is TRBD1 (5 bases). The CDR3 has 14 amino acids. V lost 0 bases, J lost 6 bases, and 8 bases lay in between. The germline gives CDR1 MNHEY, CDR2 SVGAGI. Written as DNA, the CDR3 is TGTGCCAGCAGTTACTCGGAAGGGGCCGGGGAGCTGTTTTTT. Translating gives CASSYSEGAGELFF.

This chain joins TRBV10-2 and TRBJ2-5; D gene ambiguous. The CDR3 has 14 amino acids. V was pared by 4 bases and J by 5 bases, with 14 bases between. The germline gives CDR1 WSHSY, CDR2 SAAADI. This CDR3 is CASSGRGVWETQYF. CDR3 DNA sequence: TGCGCCAGCAGTGGACGAGGAGTTTGGGAGACCCAGTACTTC.

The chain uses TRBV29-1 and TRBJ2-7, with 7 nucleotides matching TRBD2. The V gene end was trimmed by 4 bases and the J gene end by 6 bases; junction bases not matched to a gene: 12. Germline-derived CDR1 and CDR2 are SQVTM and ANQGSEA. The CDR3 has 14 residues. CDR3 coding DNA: TGCAGCGTTGGGGGTACCGGGACTACGAGCGAGCAGTACTTC. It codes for CSVGGTGTTSEQYF.

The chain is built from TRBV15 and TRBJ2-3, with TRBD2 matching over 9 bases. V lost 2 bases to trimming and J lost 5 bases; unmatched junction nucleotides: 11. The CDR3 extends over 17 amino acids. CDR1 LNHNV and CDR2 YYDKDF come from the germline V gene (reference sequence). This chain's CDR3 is CATSRWPSGESVDTQYF. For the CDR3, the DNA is TGTGCCACCAGCAGATGGCCTAGCGGGGAGTCGGTAGATACGCAGTATTTT.

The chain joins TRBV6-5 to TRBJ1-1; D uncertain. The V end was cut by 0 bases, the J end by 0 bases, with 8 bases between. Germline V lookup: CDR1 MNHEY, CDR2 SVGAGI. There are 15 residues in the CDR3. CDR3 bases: TGTGCCAGCAGTTACTCCCCCAGGATGAACACTGAAGCTTTCTTT. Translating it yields CASSYSPRMNTEAFF.

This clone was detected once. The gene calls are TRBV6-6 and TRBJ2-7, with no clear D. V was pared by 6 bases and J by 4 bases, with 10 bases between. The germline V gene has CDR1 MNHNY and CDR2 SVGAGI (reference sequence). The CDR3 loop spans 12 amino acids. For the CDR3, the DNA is TGTGCCAGCAGAGCCTCTTCTTACGAGCAGTACTTC. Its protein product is CASRASSYEQYF.

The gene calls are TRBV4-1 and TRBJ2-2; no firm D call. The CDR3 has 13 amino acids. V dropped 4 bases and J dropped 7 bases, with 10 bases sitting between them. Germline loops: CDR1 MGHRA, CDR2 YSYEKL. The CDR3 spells CASSPDGLGELFF. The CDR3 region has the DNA TGCGCCAGCAGCCCAGACGGTCTCGGGGAGCTGTTTTTT.

The CDR3 loop is CASSPRHSYNSPLHF. The CDR3 DNA follows: TGTGCCAGCTCACCCCGTCACAGCTATAATTCACCCCTCCACTTT. The rearrangement uses TRBV18 and TRBJ1-6; no firm D call. CDR3 length: 15 residues. Trimming took off 3 bases at V and 3 bases at J, with 9 bases between the two ends. Germline V gene lookup returns CDR1 KGHSH and CDR2 LQKENI.

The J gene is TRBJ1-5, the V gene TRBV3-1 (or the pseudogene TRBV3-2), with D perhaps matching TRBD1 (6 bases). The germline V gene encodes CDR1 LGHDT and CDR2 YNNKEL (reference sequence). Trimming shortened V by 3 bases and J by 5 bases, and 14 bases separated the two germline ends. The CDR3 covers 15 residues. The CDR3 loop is CASSQTRDNHQPQHF. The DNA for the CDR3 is TGTGCCAGCAGCCAGACCCGGGACAACCATCAGCCCCAGCATTTT.

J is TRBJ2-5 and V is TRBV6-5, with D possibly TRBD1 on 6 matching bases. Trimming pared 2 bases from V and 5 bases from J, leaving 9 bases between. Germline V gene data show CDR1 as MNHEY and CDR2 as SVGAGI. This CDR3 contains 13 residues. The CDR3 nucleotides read TGTGCCAGCAGTTACCAAGGGGGTGAGACCCAGTACTTC. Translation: CASSYQGGETQYF.

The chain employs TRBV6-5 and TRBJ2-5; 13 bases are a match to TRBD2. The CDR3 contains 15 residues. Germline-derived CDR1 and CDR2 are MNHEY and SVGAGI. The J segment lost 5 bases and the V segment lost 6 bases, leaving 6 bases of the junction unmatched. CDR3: CASSRLAGGGETQYF. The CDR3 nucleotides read TGTGCCAGCAGCAGACTAGCGGGAGGAGGCGAGACCCAGTACTTC.

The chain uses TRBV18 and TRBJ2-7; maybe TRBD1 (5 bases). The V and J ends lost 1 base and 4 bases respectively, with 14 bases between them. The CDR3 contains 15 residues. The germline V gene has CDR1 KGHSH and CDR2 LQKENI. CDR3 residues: CASSPRQGRGYEQYF. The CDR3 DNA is TGTGCCAGCTCACCACGGCAGGGCCGTGGGTACGAGCAGTACTTC.

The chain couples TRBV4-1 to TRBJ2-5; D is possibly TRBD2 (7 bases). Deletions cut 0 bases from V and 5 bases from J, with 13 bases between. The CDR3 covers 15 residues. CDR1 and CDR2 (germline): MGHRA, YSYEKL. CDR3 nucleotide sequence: TGCGCCAGCAGCCAAGATCGGGGGGCTGGCGAGACCCAGTACTTC. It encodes CASSQDRGAGETQYF.

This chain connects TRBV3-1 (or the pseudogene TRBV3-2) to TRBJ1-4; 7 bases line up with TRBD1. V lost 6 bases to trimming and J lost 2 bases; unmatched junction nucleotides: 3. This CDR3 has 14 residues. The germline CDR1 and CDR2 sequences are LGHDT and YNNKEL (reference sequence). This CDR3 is CASRRTGTNEKLFF. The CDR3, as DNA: TGTGCCAGCAGACGGACAGGTACTAATGAAAAACTGTTTTTT.

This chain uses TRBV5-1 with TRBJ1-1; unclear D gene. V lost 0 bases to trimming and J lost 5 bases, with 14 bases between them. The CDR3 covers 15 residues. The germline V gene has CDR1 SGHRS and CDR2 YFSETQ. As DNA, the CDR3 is TGCGCCAGCAGCTTGGATATAGGGAGAAAAACTGAAGCTTTCTTT. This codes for CASSLDIGRKTEAFF.

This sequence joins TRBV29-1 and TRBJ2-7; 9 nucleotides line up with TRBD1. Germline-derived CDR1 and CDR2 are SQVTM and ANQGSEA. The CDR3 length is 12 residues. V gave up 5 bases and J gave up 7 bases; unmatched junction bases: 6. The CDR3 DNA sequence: TGCAGCGTTTTACAGGGGGCGGGAGAGCAGTACTTC. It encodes CSVLQGAGEQYF.

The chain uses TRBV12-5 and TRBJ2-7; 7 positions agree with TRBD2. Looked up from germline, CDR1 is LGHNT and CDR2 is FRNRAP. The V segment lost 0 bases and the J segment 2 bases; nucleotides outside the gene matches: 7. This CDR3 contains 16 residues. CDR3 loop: CASGLVAGLPAYEQYF. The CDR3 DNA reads TGTGCTAGTGGTTTGGTGGCGGGACTACCCGCCTACGAGCAGTACTTC. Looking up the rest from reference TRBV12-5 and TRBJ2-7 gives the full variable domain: DARVTQTPRHKVTEMGQEVTMRCQPILGHNTVFWYRQTMMQGLELLAYFRNRAPLDDSGMPKDRFSAEMPDATLATLKIQPSEPRDSAVYFCASGLVAGLPAYEQYFGPGTRLTVT.

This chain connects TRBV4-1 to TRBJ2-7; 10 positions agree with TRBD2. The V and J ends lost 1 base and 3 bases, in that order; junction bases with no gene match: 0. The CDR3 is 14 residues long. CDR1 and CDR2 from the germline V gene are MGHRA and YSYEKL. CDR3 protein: CASSQASGSYEQYF. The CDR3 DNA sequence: TGCGCCAGCAGCCAAGCTAGCGGGAGCTACGAGCAGTACTTC.

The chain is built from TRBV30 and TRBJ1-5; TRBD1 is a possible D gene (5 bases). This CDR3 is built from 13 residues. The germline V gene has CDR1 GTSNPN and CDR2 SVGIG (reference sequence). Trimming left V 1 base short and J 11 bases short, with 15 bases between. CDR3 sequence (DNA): TGTGCCTGGAGTGGACAGACGGGTAGGTCCCAGCATTTT. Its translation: CAWSGQTGRSQHF.